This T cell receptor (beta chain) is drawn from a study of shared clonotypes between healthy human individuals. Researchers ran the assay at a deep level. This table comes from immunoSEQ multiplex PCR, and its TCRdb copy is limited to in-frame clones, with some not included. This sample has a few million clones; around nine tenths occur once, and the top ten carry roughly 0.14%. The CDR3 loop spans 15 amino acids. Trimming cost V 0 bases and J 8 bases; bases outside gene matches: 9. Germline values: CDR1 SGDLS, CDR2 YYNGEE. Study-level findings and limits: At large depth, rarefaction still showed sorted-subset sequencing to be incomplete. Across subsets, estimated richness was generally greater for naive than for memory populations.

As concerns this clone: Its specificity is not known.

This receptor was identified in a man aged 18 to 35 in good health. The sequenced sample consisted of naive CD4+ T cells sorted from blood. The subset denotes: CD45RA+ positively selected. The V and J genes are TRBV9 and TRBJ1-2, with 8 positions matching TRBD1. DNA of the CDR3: TGTGCCAGCAGCGTAGAGCCAGGGGGCTTCTACGGCTACACCTTC. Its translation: CASSVEPGGFYGYTF.